Sequencing of this TCR beta chain was carried out in a study of cytomegalovirus exposure and HLA in healthy donors. In the PCR, 60 Vbeta and 13 Jbeta primers were used. Repertoires were generated with immunoSEQ multiplex PCR, while TCRdb's copy carries only in-frame clones and drops some. The table records roughly 120,000 clones, about 81% of them present only once. This clonotype was obtained from a man in his forties in good health and CMV-seronegative. Sequencing was carried out using PBMCs.

The CDR3 loop reads CASSLPGNNQPQHF. As DNA, the CDR3 is TGTGCCAGCAGCTTACCGGGTAATAATCAGCCCCAGCATTTT. V is TRBV7-9 and J is TRBJ1-5; D is ambiguous. CDR1 and CDR2 (germline): SEHNR, FQNEAQ (reference sequence). CDR3 length equals 14 residues. Trimming stripped 2 bases from V and 4 bases from J, with 9 bases between.